This record looks at one T cell receptor beta chain sequence and its context. This clonotype showed up many times. What this receptor recognizes is not known. No base quality information exists; no much larger clone differs at one position. CDR1 and CDR2 are read off the germline V gene as KGHSH and LQKENI. V is clipped by 3 bases and J by 1 base, and the sequence between their germline boundaries is 15 bases long. Its CDR3 holds 16 amino acids, cysteine through phenylalanine. Only the CDR3 DNA stays, 48 bases, in frame from base 1. The protocol used for the library was 5' RACE. Sequencing instrument: NextSeq 500. To correct for sequencing error and PCR bias, the TCR library protocol tagged individual cDNA molecules with unique molecular identifiers. TCR alpha and beta chains were both sequenced, and the abundances of alpha and beta sequences in each sample were closely correlated with each other. From the authors' description of their analysis: Decombinator V4 was used to annotate the V gene, J gene and CDR3 of the TCR sequences. TCRs were defined as expanded if a significant change between any two time points was detected under a Poisson model with p below 0.0001. TCR abundances were normalised to the total number of TCRs sequenced per sample and expressed as counts per million. MAIT TCRs were defined by TRAV1-2 paired with TRAJ12, TRAJ20 or TRAJ33, and iNKT TCRs by TRAV10 paired with TRAJ18. VDJdb, accessed on 1 November 2021, was searched for TCRs annotated for CMV, EBV and SARS-CoV-2, and TCRs annotated for more than one antigen were excluded. The public reads were quality trimmed at Q25 with fastp and then assembled into clones with MiXCR by TCRdb, keeping productive beta chains. Merged by CDR3 protein, the rows form single entries marked with the most common genes and DNA. TCRdb's processing, not the study's, gives the V and J calls here. The sample table lists 25,000 to 30,000 distinct CDR3 sequences, about 4.8% of them with a count of one. The ten largest clones add up to 5.6% of the sample.

Set within a cohort of healthcare workers in London, UK, this nested case-control study involved weekly PCR testing of nasopharyngeal swabs along with blood sampling. Between 23 and 31 March 2020, the week of the UK lockdown, healthcare workers were enrolled and then followed up weekly for as long as 16 weeks. This specimen belongs to a study of early T cells in non-severe SARS-CoV-2 infection (dated by TCRdb to the early 2020s). Regarding the research as a whole: TCR sequencing used bulk RNA from unsorted whole blood, so alpha and beta chains could not be paired. The paper as a whole reports these results and caveats: Matching against VDJdb was skewed toward anti-spike CD8 responses, likely underestimated virus-specific expansions, and missed private and CD4 specificities.

Sequenced input: whole blood. In this chain, TRBV18 is recombined with TRBJ1-1; the D gene is unclear. The TCR originated in an adult who was a healthcare worker with PCR-confirmed SARS-CoV-2 infection or an uninfected control (not recorded which). The DNA sequence is as follows: TGTGCCAGCTCACCTTCCGCGGGGATGGGGAACACTGAAGCTTTCTTT. Its protein reads: CASSPSAGMGNTEAFF.